These 4 T cell receptor beta chains were sequenced from one sample in a study of T-cell memory formation after mild COVID-19. Each CDR3 protein gets one entry after TCRdb re-called the 5' RACE reads with MiXCR. The sample gives just under 350,000 distinct CDR3 sequences, around 13% of which show up once; over 20% is in the top ten. Sequencing was done on a sample of PBMCs or a T cell subset sorted from them (not recorded which). These receptors came from a man between 18 and 29 years old who had mild COVID-19 (a few samples of this study predate the infection). Cell type and time point are not known.

This chain joins TRBV12-3 or TRBV12-4 and TRBJ2-7; tentatively, D is TRBD1 (5 bases). With 3 bases removed from V and 0 bases from J, the gap between germline ends came to 6 bases. The CDR3 spans 13 residues. The CDR3 coding sequence is TGTGCCAGCAGTTTTCAGGGCTCCTACGAGCAGTACTTC. Translated: CASSFQGSYEQYF.

The V gene is TRBV6-1, the J gene TRBJ2-5; possible D gene TRBD2, 6 bases. In germline, CDR1 is MNHNS, CDR2 SASEGT. V dropped 0 bases and J dropped 5 bases, with 13 bases sitting between them. The CDR3 consists of 15 residues. CDR3 sequence reads: CASSEARGYGETQYF. DNA for the CDR3: TGTGCCAGCAGTGAAGCGCGGGGTTACGGGGAGACCCAGTACTTC.

The V gene is TRBV27, the J gene TRBJ2-3, with 7 positions matching TRBD2. Trimming cost V 5 bases and J 0 bases; bases outside gene matches: 2. CDR3 length equals 14 residues. Germline CDR1 is MNHEY and CDR2 is SMNVEV (reference sequence). CDR3 DNA: TGTGCCAGCAGTCTAGCGGATAGCACAGATACGCAGTATTTT. It yields the protein CASSLADSTDTQYF.

This clonotype has at least ten counts. The chain links TRBV6-5 to TRBJ2-7; D could derive from TRBD1 or TRBD2 (5 bases each). Germline assignment: CDR1 MNHEY and CDR2 SVGAGI. The CDR3 contains 13 residues. V was pared by 2 bases and J by 3 bases, with 8 bases between. In DNA form, the CDR3 reads TGTGCCAGCAGTTACGGGACGATCTACGAGCAGTACTTC. It is translated as CASSYGTIYEQYF.